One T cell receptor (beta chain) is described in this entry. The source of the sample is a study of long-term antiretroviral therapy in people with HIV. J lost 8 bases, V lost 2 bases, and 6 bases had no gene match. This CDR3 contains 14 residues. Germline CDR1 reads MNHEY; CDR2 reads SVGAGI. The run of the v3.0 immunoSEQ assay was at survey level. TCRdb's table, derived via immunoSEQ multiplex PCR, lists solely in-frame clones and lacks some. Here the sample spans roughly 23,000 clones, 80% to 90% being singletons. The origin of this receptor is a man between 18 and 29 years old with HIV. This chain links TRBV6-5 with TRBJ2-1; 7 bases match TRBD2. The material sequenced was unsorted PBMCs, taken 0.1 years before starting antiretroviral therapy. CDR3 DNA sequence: TGTGCCAGCAGTTACAACGGGGGGTTCGATGAGCAGTTCTTC. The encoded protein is CASSYNGGFDEQFF.